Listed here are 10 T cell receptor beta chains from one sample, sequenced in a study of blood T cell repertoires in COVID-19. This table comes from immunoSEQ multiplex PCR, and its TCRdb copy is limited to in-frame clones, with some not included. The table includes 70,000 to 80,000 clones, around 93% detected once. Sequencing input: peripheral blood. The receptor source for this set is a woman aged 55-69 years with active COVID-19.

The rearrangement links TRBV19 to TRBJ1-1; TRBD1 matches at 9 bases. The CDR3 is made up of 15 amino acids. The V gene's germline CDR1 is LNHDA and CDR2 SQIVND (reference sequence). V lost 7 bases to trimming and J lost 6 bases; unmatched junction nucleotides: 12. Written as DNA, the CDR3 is TGTGCCAGTAAAGACCGGGACAGGGAATTCTCTGAAGCTTTCTTT. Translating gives CASKDRDREFSEAFF.

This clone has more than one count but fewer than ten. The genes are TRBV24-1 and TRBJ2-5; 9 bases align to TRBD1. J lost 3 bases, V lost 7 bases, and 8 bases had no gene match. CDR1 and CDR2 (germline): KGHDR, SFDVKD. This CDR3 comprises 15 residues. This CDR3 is CATSTQGAGKETQYF. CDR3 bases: TGTGCCACCAGCACACAGGGGGCCGGTAAAGAGACCCAGTACTTC.

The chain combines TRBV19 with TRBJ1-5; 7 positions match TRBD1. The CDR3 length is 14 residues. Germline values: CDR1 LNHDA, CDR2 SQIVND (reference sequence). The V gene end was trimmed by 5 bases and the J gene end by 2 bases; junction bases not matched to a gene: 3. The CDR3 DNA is TGTGCCAGTAGTCCCGGACAGGGCAATCAGCCCCAGCATTTT. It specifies CASSPGQGNQPQHF.

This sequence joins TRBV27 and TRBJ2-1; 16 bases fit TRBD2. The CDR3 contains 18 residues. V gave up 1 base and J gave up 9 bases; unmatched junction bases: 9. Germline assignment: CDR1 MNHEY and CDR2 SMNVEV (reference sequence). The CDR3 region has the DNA TGTGCCAGCAGTTTATTTGGGACTAGCGGGAGGGTTTATGGTGAGCAGTTCTTC. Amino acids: CASSLFGTSGRVYGEQFF.

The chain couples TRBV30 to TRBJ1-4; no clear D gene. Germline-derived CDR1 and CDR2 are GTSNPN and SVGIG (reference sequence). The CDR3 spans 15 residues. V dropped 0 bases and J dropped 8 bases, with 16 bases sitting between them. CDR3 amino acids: CAWSVAAAVYEKLFF. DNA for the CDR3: TGTGCCTGGAGTGTTGCGGCGGCGGTATACGAAAAACTGTTTTTT.

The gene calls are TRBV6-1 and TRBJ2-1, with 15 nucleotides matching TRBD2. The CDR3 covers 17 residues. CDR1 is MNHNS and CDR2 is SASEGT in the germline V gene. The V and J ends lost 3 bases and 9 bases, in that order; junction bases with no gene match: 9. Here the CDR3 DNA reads TGTGCCAGCAGTGACTTACTTGGACTAGCGGGAGGGGGTGAGCAGTTCTTC. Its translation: CASSDLLGLAGGGEQFF.

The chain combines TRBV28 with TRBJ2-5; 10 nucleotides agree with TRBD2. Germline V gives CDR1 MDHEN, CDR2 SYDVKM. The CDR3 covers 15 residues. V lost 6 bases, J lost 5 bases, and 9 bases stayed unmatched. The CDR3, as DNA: TGTGCCAGCAGGGGAGCGGGAGGGCCGGAGGAGACCCAGTACTTC. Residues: CASRGAGGPEETQYF.

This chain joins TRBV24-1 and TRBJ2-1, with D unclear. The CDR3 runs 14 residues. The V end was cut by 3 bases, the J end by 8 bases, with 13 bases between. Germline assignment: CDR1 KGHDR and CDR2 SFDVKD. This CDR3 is CATSDDRGVDEQFF. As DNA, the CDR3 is TGTGCCACCAGTGATGATCGAGGAGTCGATGAGCAGTTCTTC.

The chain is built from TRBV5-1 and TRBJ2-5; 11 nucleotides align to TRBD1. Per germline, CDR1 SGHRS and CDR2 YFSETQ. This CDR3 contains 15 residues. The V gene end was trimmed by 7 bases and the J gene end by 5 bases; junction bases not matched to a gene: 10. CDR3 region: CASGGQGALVETQYF. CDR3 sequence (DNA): TGCGCCAGCGGCGGACAGGGGGCTCTCGTGGAGACCCAGTACTTC.

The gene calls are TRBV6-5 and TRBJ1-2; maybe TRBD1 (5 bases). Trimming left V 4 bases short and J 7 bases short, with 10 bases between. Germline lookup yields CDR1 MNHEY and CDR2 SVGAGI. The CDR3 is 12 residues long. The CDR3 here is CASSSPGGGYTF. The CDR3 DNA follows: TGTGCCAGCAGTTCCCCGGGGGGTGGCTACACCTTC.